The entry that follows covers one T cell receptor (beta chain) sequence. The V gene's germline CDR1 is SGHRS and CDR2 YFSETQ. CDR3 length equals 14 residues. The ends lost 4 bases at V and 4 bases at J; junction bases unmatched: 1. The data were taken from a study of blood T cell repertoires in COVID-19. Authors' data handling: Researchers report that nucleated cell counts were estimated from reference gene primer amplification. Libraries were prepared by immunoSEQ multiplex PCR; TCRdb keeps only in-frame clonotypes and omits some of them. That table is the source of V, J and clone size, and D and trimming were worked out from the DNA. The sample contains hundreds of thousands of clones, more than 80% of which appear only once.

Sequencing was carried out using peripheral blood. This TCR was recovered from a woman in her twenties or thirties with active or convalescent COVID-19. The chain combines TRBV5-1 with TRBJ2-1; 11 bases line up with TRBD2. Here the CDR3 reads CASSASGGYNEQFF. The DNA of the CDR3 is TGCGCCAGCAGCGCTAGCGGGGGGTACAATGAGCAGTTCTTC.